The next 18 T cell receptor beta chains were all read from a single sample in a study of identical twins. Via MiXCR, TCRdb re-called the 5' RACE reads, giving one row per CDR3 protein. The sample yields hundreds of thousands of distinct CDR3 sequences, about 20% seen once. The sample was also linked to a second study, of T cells expressing NK-cell markers.

Sequencing was done on a sample of PBMCs. The source is a woman between 18 and 29 years old in good health.

This clonotype was counted ten times or more. V and J are TRBV10-3 and TRBJ2-1; D gene unclear. The germline CDR1 and CDR2 sequences are ENHRY and SYGVKD. This CDR3 is built from 13 residues. V lost 7 bases to trimming and J lost 0 bases, with 7 bases between them. Here the CDR3 DNA reads TGTGCCATCAAGCCAAGCTCCTACAATGAGCAGTTCTTC. Translated, it gives CAIKPSSYNEQFF.

This clonotype was recorded only once. The chain is built from TRBV7-8 and TRBJ2-7; D is uncertain. The ends were cut back, 0 bases at V and 7 bases at J, with 13 bases in the middle. Germline loops: CDR1 SGHVS, CDR2 FQNEAQ. The length of the CDR3 is 14 residues. Here the CDR3 reads CASSLAASLGEQYF. DNA of the CDR3: TGTGCCAGCAGCTTAGCGGCCTCTCTAGGGGAGCAGTACTTC. Combining the CDR3 with reference TRBV7-8 and TRBJ2-7 gives the whole variable domain GAGVSQSPRYKVAKRGQDVALRCDPISGHVSLFWYQQALGQGPEFLTYFQNEAQLDKSGLPSDRFFAERPEGSVSTLKIQRTQQEDSAVYLCASSLAASLGEQYFGPGTRLTVT.

This clonotype occurred a few times. The chain recombines TRBV5-1 with TRBJ2-1; TRBD1 agrees at 8 bases. Germline CDR1 SGHRS, CDR2 YFSETQ. This CDR3 spans 15 amino acids. Trimming at V came to 4 bases and at J to 6 bases, leaving 9 bases not matched to a gene. CDR3 residues: CASSRRQGFGNEQFF. The CDR3 DNA reads TGCGCCAGCAGCCGACGACAGGGGTTCGGCAATGAGCAGTTCTTC.

This clonotype has at least ten counts. The chain uses TRBV29-1 and TRBJ2-7; D tentatively fits TRBD1 or TRBD2 (5 bases each). The CDR3 sequence is 13 residues long. CDR1 and CDR2 (germline): SQVTM, ANQGSEA. Trimming removed 6 bases at V and 6 bases at J, with 18 bases between. The CDR3 spells CSVGEGQGVEQYF. The CDR3 nucleotides read TGCAGCGTAGGGGAAGGGCAGGGAGTCGAGCAGTACTTC.

This clonotype was detected only a few times. The CDR3 sequence is CASSYSTGRGLYEQYF. CDR3 nucleotides: TGTGCCAGCAGTTACTCGACGGGCAGGGGGCTATACGAGCAGTACTTC. V usage is TRBV6-5 and J usage is TRBJ2-7, with 8 bases aligning to TRBD1. Unmatched junction bases numbered 8, after V lost 0 bases and J lost 4 bases. Germline loops: CDR1 MNHEY, CDR2 SVGAGI. The CDR3 runs to 16 residues.

As DNA, the CDR3 is TGTGCCAGCAGCTGGACCGATGGAGTTGAGCAGTTCTTC. Its protein product is CASSWTDGVEQFF. V and J are TRBV12-3 or TRBV12-4 and TRBJ2-1; D is undetermined. Trimming shortened V by 6 bases and J by 9 bases, and 15 bases separated the two germline ends. The CDR3 is 13 residues long.

This clonotype was counted many times. As DNA, the CDR3 is TGCAGTGCTAGGGACTCTCGAGGCGACGAGCAGTACTTC. Its translation is CSARDSRGDEQYF. V is TRBV20-1 and J is TRBJ2-7; D might be TRBD2 (5 bases). V lost 3 bases and J lost 5, with 14 bases in between. The CDR3 contains 13 residues. Per the germline V gene, CDR1 is DFQATT and CDR2 is SNEGSKA (reference sequence).

The chain couples TRBV6-5 to TRBJ2-5, with a possible D match to TRBD1 (5 bases). V lost 4 bases, J lost 4 bases, and 13 bases lay in between. Germline V gene data show CDR1 as MNHEY and CDR2 as SVGAGI. This CDR3 is built from 14 residues. The CDR3 protein is CASSFQGQVETQYF. Written as DNA, the CDR3 is TGTGCCAGCAGTTTCCAGGGCCAAGTAGAGACCCAGTACTTC.

This clonotype was counted between two and nine times. The chain couples TRBV7-9 to TRBJ1-2; a possible D gene is TRBD1 (6 bases). V lost 8 bases and J 4 bases, leaving 14 bases between the germline ends. Per germline, CDR1 SEHNR and CDR2 FQNEAQ (reference sequence). CDR3 length: 13 amino acids. CDR3 coding DNA: TGTGCCAGCGAGGGGGGGGGAAGCTATGGCTACACCTTC. It codes for CASEGGGSYGYTF.

This clonotype was counted only a few times. CDR3 sequence reads: CSAASGTGSYEQYF. DNA of the CDR3: TGCAGTGCCGCGTCCGGGACAGGGAGTTACGAGCAGTACTTC. V usage is TRBV20-1 and J usage is TRBJ2-7; 9 bases fit TRBD1. This CDR3 has 14 amino acids. Germline V CDR1 and CDR2: DFQATT, SNEGSKA (reference sequence). Trimming at V came to 6 bases and at J to 4 bases, leaving 10 bases not matched to a gene.

The chain employs TRBV20-1 and TRBJ2-2, with 8 bases matching TRBD1. V lost 5 bases, J lost 6 bases, and 2 bases stayed unmatched. CDR1 and CDR2 from the germline V gene are DFQATT and SNEGSKA (reference sequence). The CDR3 loop spans 12 amino acids. CDR3 protein: CSAPTGAGELFF. The CDR3, as DNA: TGCAGTGCTCCGACAGGGGCCGGGGAGCTGTTTTTT.

This clonotype came up many times. The chain uses TRBV29-1 and TRBJ2-5; D gene ambiguous. The CDR3 has 14 amino acids. The germline V gene encodes CDR1 SQVTM and CDR2 ANQGSEA. V was pared by 4 bases and J by 5 bases, with 17 bases between. The CDR3 nucleotides are TGCAGCGTTGGGCATATAGTTGGGTCTGAGACCCAGTACTTC. Encoded protein: CSVGHIVGSETQYF.

This clonotype was seen repeatedly, ten times or more. The V and J genes are TRBV12-3 or TRBV12-4 and TRBJ2-7, with D tentatively TRBD1 (6 bases). There are 13 residues in the CDR3. Trimming removed 3 bases at V and 2 bases at J, with 8 bases between. The CDR3 protein is CASSFWTAYEQYF. CDR3 bases: TGTGCCAGCAGTTTTTGGACAGCCTACGAGCAGTACTTC.

This clonotype was counted a few times. This chain links TRBV25-1 with TRBJ2-5, with D unresolved. This CDR3 is built from 12 residues. V lost 6 bases to trimming and J lost 4 bases, with 9 bases between them. From germline, CDR1 is MGHDK and CDR2 SYGVNS. The CDR3 DNA follows: TGTGCCAGCAGGGGGAATAGAGAGACCCAGTACTTC. As protein: CASRGNRETQYF.

J is TRBJ2-3 and V is TRBV29-1; the D gene is possibly TRBD2 (5 bases). Germline CDR1 SQVTM, CDR2 ANQGSEA. The CDR3 spans 15 residues. Trimming shortened V by 5 bases and J by 0 bases, and 15 bases separated the two germline ends. The CDR3 sequence: CSVPGLAQSTDTQYF. The DNA of the CDR3 is TGCAGCGTTCCGGGGTTAGCTCAAAGCACAGATACGCAGTATTTT.

The V call is TRBV5-1, the J call TRBJ1-1, with TRBD1 as a possible D gene (6 bases). Per germline, CDR1 SGHRS and CDR2 YFSETQ. The V end lost 4 bases, the J end lost 4 bases, and 17 bases lay between the germline ends. This CDR3 spans 15 amino acids. The CDR3, as DNA: TGCGCCAGCAGCCATGGACAGCTCCGGGTCACTGAAGCTTTCTTT. This sequence encodes CASSHGQLRVTEAFF.

This clonotype was seen a few times. The J gene is TRBJ2-1, the V gene TRBV6-6; D not certain. The CDR3 spans 12 residues. Germline values: CDR1 MNHNY, CDR2 SVGAGI (reference sequence). V was shortened by 6 bases and J by 5 bases, with 8 bases between the two germline ends. The CDR3 nucleotides are TGTGCCAGCAGCCGCTCAAACAATGAGCAGTTCTTC. Translation: CASSRSNNEQFF.

This clonotype was seen only a few times. J is TRBJ1-1 and V is TRBV20-1; D is unresolved. V lost 0 bases to trimming and J lost 4 bases, with 6 bases between them. The CDR3 contains 12 residues. CDR1 and CDR2 from the germline V gene are DFQATT and SNEGSKA (reference sequence). Here the CDR3 reads CSARDAGTEAFF. The CDR3 DNA is TGCAGTGCTAGAGATGCAGGCACTGAAGCTTTCTTT.